This entry lists 29 T cell receptor beta chains sequenced from one sample in a study of OX40 agonist ivuxolimab in advanced cancers. Method: immunoSEQ multiplex PCR; TCRdb's copy keeps in-frame clones and lacks some. This table holds around 48,000 clones, 70% to 90% found once. Here the sequenced sample was CD4+ or CD8+ T cells sorted from blood, taken in a trial of the OX40 agonist ivuxolimab. These receptors all stem from an adult with an advanced solid tumor such as melanoma, head and neck, liver or kidney cancer.

V usage is TRBV30 and J usage is TRBJ1-4; no firm D call. The V and J ends lost 3 bases and 4 bases respectively, with 3 bases between them. The CDR3 covers 11 residues. CDR1 is GTSNPN and CDR2 is SVGIG in the germline V gene (reference sequence). The CDR3 sequence: CAWRGNEKLFF. CDR3 sequence (DNA): TGTGCCTGGAGGGGTAATGAAAAACTGTTTTTT.

The chain recombines TRBV6-5 with TRBJ1-2, with TRBD1 identical over 9 bases. V trimming: 4 bases; J trimming: 3 bases; junction bases outside the gene matches: 6. CDR3 size: 15 residues. The germline V gene encodes CDR1 MNHEY and CDR2 SVGAGI. The CDR3 coding sequence is TGTGCCAGCAGTTCAGACGACAGGGGGGACTATGGCTACACCTTC. It encodes CASSSDDRGDYGYTF.

V gene TRBV30 combines with J gene TRBJ1-5; D perhaps matches TRBD1 (5 bases). The CDR3 contains 14 residues. V dropped 5 bases and J dropped 4 bases, with 15 bases sitting between them. CDR1 and CDR2 (germline): GTSNPN, SVGIG (reference sequence). CDR3 protein: CAWGHAWGNQPQHF. The CDR3 region has the DNA TGTGCCTGGGGTCATGCTTGGGGGAATCAGCCCCAGCATTTT.

The chain uses TRBV2 and TRBJ1-2; D might be TRBD1 (6 bases). V dropped 5 bases and J dropped 8 bases, with 15 bases sitting between them. Germline V gene data show CDR1 as SNHLY and CDR2 as FYNNEI. The CDR3 has 13 residues. In DNA form, the CDR3 reads TGTGCCAGCAGTTTGGGGGCCCCCAGAGGCTACACCTTC. Protein product: CASSLGAPRGYTF.

The gene calls are TRBV29-1 and TRBJ2-1; D gene uncertain. This CDR3 comprises 14 residues. The germline V and J ends were trimmed by 5 bases and 5 bases, with 16 bases remaining between them. CDR1 and CDR2 (germline): SQVTM, ANQGSEA. The CDR3 sequence is CSVTRSSHNNEQFF. In DNA form, the CDR3 reads TGCAGCGTTACCCGTTCCTCACACAACAATGAGCAGTTCTTC.

The J gene is TRBJ2-1, the V gene TRBV27; D is unresolved. The V gene's germline CDR1 is MNHEY and CDR2 SMNVEV (reference sequence). The CDR3 has 13 amino acids. The V end lost 2 bases, the J end lost 0 bases, and 2 bases lay between the germline ends. This CDR3 is CASSLNSYNEQFF. The CDR3 coding sequence is TGTGCCAGCAGTTTAAACTCCTACAATGAGCAGTTCTTC.

The chain recombines TRBV7-9 with TRBJ1-1; D possibly corresponds to TRBD1 (5 bases). This CDR3 has 14 residues. V was trimmed by 2 bases and J by 5 bases, leaving 12 bases between them. Germline V gene lookup returns CDR1 SEHNR and CDR2 FQNEAQ (reference sequence). DNA for the CDR3: TGTGCCAGCAGCTTATCGGGGAGGGGAACTGAAGCTTTCTTT. Translated, it gives CASSLSGRGTEAFF.

The gene calls are TRBV7-9 and TRBJ2-5, with D possibly TRBD2 on 5 matching bases. Germline-derived CDR1 and CDR2 are SEHNR and FQNEAQ (reference sequence). CDR3 length: 12 amino acids. V was cut by 4 bases and J by 4 bases, with 7 bases left in between. This CDR3 is CASSSEGETQYF. For the CDR3, the DNA is TGTGCCAGCAGCTCAGAGGGAGAGACCCAGTACTTC.

The chain combines TRBV10-1 with TRBJ1-2; a possible D gene is TRBD1 (5 bases). With 3 bases removed from V and 8 bases from J, the gap between germline ends came to 10 bases. Germline CDR1 is WNHNN and CDR2 is SYGVQD (reference sequence). There are 12 residues in the CDR3. The CDR3 loop is CASSDGGRGYTF. The DNA for the CDR3 is TGCGCCAGCAGTGATGGGGGAAGGGGCTACACCTTC.

J is TRBJ2-5 and V is TRBV19; the D gene could be TRBD1 or TRBD2 (6 bases each). Germline assignment: CDR1 LNHDA and CDR2 SQIVND (reference sequence). This CDR3 has 13 residues. V was pared by 6 bases and J by 5 bases, with 13 bases between. The CDR3 sequence is CASRPTGGETQYF. The CDR3 DNA sequence: TGTGCCAGTAGACCGACAGGAGGGGAGACCCAGTACTTC.

CDR3 protein: CASRLGWGSGANVLTF. The CDR3 DNA is TGTGCCAGTAGGCTGGGTTGGGGGTCCGGGGCCAACGTCCTGACTTTC. V is TRBV19 and J is TRBJ2-6; D assignment may be TRBD1 or TRBD2 (5 bases each). Germline assignment: CDR1 LNHDA and CDR2 SQIVND (reference sequence). The CDR3 length is 16 residues. V gave up 6 bases and J gave up 4 bases, with 16 bases separating them.

The rearrangement links TRBV10-1 to TRBJ2-2; TRBD2 matches 14 bases. Germline-derived CDR1 and CDR2 are WNHNN and SYGVQD (reference sequence). The CDR3 runs 17 residues. Trimming removed 5 bases from V and 5 bases from J; junction bases left unmatched: 7. CDR3: CASSPGTSGRGTGELFF. The DNA of the CDR3 is TGCGCCAGCAGTCCCGGGACTAGCGGGAGAGGGACCGGGGAGCTGTTTTTT.

This chain links TRBV7-9 with TRBJ2-1; the match to TRBD2 covers 16 bases. Germline trimming cut 6 bases from V and 6 bases from J; bases unmatched to any gene: 8. CDR3 length: 17 amino acids. Per the germline V gene, CDR1 is SEHNR and CDR2 is FQNEAQ (reference sequence). The CDR3 loop is CASSSGGTSGRANEQFF. As DNA, the CDR3 is TGTGCCAGCAGTTCTGGGGGGACTAGCGGGAGGGCCAATGAGCAGTTCTTC.

The CDR3 reads CASSFSGEWAYNEQFF. The CDR3 coding sequence is TGTGCCAGCAGCTTTTCTGGTGAATGGGCCTACAATGAGCAGTTCTTC. The chain carries TRBV11-1 and TRBJ2-1, with no clear D. The CDR3 is 16 residues long. CDR1 SGHAT and CDR2 FQDESV come from the germline V gene (reference sequence). V lost 3 bases to trimming and J lost 2 bases, with 14 bases between them.

This clone has a handful of counts. The rearrangement links TRBV6-1 to TRBJ1-5; D gene unclear. The CDR3 extends over 16 amino acids. Deletions cut 2 bases from V and 1 base from J, with 12 bases between. CDR1 is MNHNS and CDR2 is SASEGT in the germline V gene. Here the CDR3 DNA reads TGTGCCAGCAGTGAAAGCCACGGACGGAGCAATCAGCCCCAGCATTTT. It translates to CASSESHGRSNQPQHF.

The chain recombines TRBV28 with TRBJ2-5; weak D call: TRBD2 (6 bases). The CDR3 is 14 residues long. Per the germline V gene, CDR1 is MDHEN and CDR2 is SYDVKM. The germline V and J ends were trimmed by 2 bases and 4 bases, with 11 bases remaining between them. The CDR3 loop reads CASSLPRRAETQYF. The CDR3, as DNA: TGTGCCAGCAGTTTACCCCGGAGGGCAGAGACCCAGTACTTC.

Comments on this clone: This specimen includes other DNA sequences encoding the same CDR3. This chain links TRBV2 with TRBJ2-1, with 8 bases that match TRBD2. The CDR3 contains 13 residues. Germline V gene data show CDR1 as SNHLY and CDR2 as FYNNEI. V lost 4 bases, J lost 6 bases, and 2 bases stayed unmatched. The CDR3 is CASSAGTSNEQFF. The CDR3, as DNA: TGTGCCAGCAGTGCGGGGACTAGCAATGAGCAGTTCTTC.

The table lists this clone with a few counts. The V and J genes are TRBV6-5 and TRBJ2-7; D gene unclear. The V gene lost 2 bases and the J gene lost 4 bases, with 12 bases spanning the gap. The CDR3 runs to 14 residues. In germline, CDR1 is MNHEY, CDR2 SVGAGI. The CDR3 bases are TGTGCCAGCAGTTACGATAGCTCTAGGTACGAGCAGTACTTC. This gives the protein CASSYDSSRYEQYF.

This rearrangement joins TRBV10-3 to TRBJ1-5; TRBD1 might be the D (5 bases). The CDR3 sequence is 13 residues long. Trimming took 10 bases from V and 5 from J, leaving 15 bases between them. Germline V gives CDR1 ENHRY, CDR2 SYGVKD. CDR3 protein: CATTPGSDQPQHF. In DNA form, the CDR3 reads TGTGCCACTACCCCAGGGTCGGATCAGCCCCAGCATTTT.

This clone was picked up one time. The chain recombines TRBV4-2 with TRBJ2-6; a possible D gene is TRBD2 (6 bases). The CDR3 extends over 19 amino acids. V lost 4 bases to trimming and J lost 0 bases, with 19 bases between them. The germline CDR1 and CDR2 sequences are LGHNA and YNFKEQ. DNA of the CDR3: TGTGCCAGCAGCCCTACGGCTAGCGCGTTAGTCTCTGGGGCCAACGTCCTGACTTTC. It codes for CASSPTASALVSGANVLTF.

In this sample, this clone turned up a few times. This chain links TRBV19 with TRBJ1-2, with D tentatively TRBD1 (6 bases). Looked up from germline, CDR1 is LNHDA and CDR2 is SQIVND (reference sequence). Trimming removed 5 bases at V and 4 bases at J, with 14 bases between. The CDR3 spans 14 residues. The CDR3 sequence: CASSDDRLIYGYTF. In nucleotides, the CDR3 is TGTGCCAGTAGTGACGACAGGCTTATCTATGGCTACACCTTC.

This rearrangement joins TRBV4-1 to TRBJ2-3; the D gene could be TRBD1 or TRBD2 (5 bases each). CDR3 length equals 15 residues. V lost 4 bases and J 1 base, leaving 12 bases between the germline ends. The germline V gene has CDR1 MGHRA and CDR2 YSYEKL. CDR3 region: CASSRWDGGTDTQYF. In nucleotides, the CDR3 is TGCGCCAGCAGCCGATGGGACGGGGGCACAGATACGCAGTATTTT.

This chain connects TRBV11-2 to TRBJ2-7; TRBD1 is a possible D gene (5 bases). Germline loops: CDR1 SGHAT, CDR2 FQNNGV. V was cut by 6 bases and J by 5 bases, with 14 bases left in between. The CDR3 has 13 amino acids. DNA for the CDR3: TGTGCCAGCAGGTTCTGGGAAGGGGACGAGCAGTACTTC. This encodes CASRFWEGDEQYF.

The rearrangement links TRBV19 to TRBJ2-3; 8 bases map to TRBD1. There are 13 residues in the CDR3. The germline CDR1 and CDR2 sequences are LNHDA and SQIVND (reference sequence). V trimming: 7 bases; J trimming: 4 bases; junction bases outside the gene matches: 4. The CDR3 region is CASNPGGSDTQYF. In DNA, the CDR3 is TGTGCCAGTAACCCAGGGGGCTCAGATACGCAGTATTTT. The full variable domain, with the rest looked up from reference TRBV19 and TRBJ2-3, is DGGITQSPKYLFRKEGQNVTLSCEQNLNHDAMYWYRQDPGQGLRLIYYSQIVNDFQKGDIAEGYSVSREKKESFPLTVTSAQKNPTAFYLCASNPGGSDTQYFGPGTRLTVL.

The rearrangement uses TRBV2 and TRBJ2-2; D may be TRBD1 (6 bases). Deletions cut 7 bases from V and 0 bases from J, with 12 bases between. CDR3 length: 15 amino acids. Germline V gene sequence: CDR1 SNHLY, CDR2 FYNNEI. The DNA for the CDR3 is TGTGCCAGCAAGGGTCAGGGGACGAACACCGGGGAGCTGTTTTTT. As protein: CASKGQGTNTGELFF.

In its sample, this clone was seen once. The rearrangement uses TRBV18 and TRBJ1-1; possibly TRBD1 for D (6 bases). The germline gives CDR1 KGHSH, CDR2 LQKENI. The CDR3 consists of 14 residues. The V end was cut by 1 base, the J end by 6 bases, with 12 bases between. The CDR3 DNA reads TGTGCCAGCTCACCACGACAGGATCCCCCTGAAGCTTTCTTT. This encodes CASSPRQDPPEAFF.

The V gene is TRBV6-1, the J gene TRBJ2-5; 12 bases agree with TRBD2. V trimming: 8 bases; J trimming: 6 bases; junction bases outside the gene matches: 4. There are 13 residues in the CDR3. Germline loops: CDR1 MNHNS, CDR2 SASEGT. The CDR3 DNA reads TGTGCCAGCCGACTAGCGGGAGTTAAGACCCAGTACTTC. This translates into CASRLAGVKTQYF.

DNA for the CDR3: TGTGCCAGCAGCCAACTAGGAGATTCTCAAGAGACCCAGTACTTC. Translating it yields CASSQLGDSQETQYF. V is TRBV9 and J is TRBJ2-5, with a possible D match to TRBD2 (5 bases). The V end was cut by 4 bases, the J end by 2 bases, with 15 bases between. Per germline, CDR1 SGDLS and CDR2 YYNGEE. CDR3 length: 15 residues.

The V gene is TRBV4-1, the J gene TRBJ2-1; the match to TRBD2 covers 9 bases. The CDR3 sequence is 19 residues long. The V segment lost 0 bases and the J segment 8 bases; nucleotides outside the gene matches: 17. Germline loops: CDR1 MGHRA, CDR2 YSYEKL. CDR3 loop: CASSQDRRRGRAEFDEQFF. CDR3 bases: TGCGCCAGCAGCCAAGATAGGAGGCGCGGGAGGGCCGAGTTTGATGAGCAGTTCTTC.